The next 29 T cell receptor beta chains were all read from a single sample in a study of memory CD4+ T cells and cytomegalovirus serostatus. The sort gate was single viable CD3+CD4+CD8-CD45RO+ cells for memory CD4+ T cells. This table comes from immunoSEQ multiplex PCR, and its TCRdb copy is limited to in-frame clones, with some not included. This table holds tens of thousands of clones, approximately 85% found once. The specimen sequenced was memory CD4+ T cells from blood. These TCRs come from an adult in good health and CMV-seronegative.

The table lists this clone with a count of one. The J gene is TRBJ1-1, the V gene TRBV29-1; 7 bases agree with TRBD1. J lost 0 bases, V lost 6 bases, and 7 bases had no gene match. Germline lookup yields CDR1 SQVTM and CDR2 ANQGSEA. The CDR3 sequence is 14 residues long. CDR3: CSVEPGQLNTEAFF. Written as DNA, the CDR3 is TGCAGCGTAGAGCCGGGACAGCTGAACACTGAAGCTTTCTTT.

The chain is built from TRBV14 and TRBJ2-7, with TRBD1 matching over 9 bases. The CDR3 has 14 residues. Germline values: CDR1 SGHDN, CDR2 FVKESK. The J segment lost 3 bases and the V segment lost 5 bases, leaving 5 bases of the junction unmatched. The CDR3: CASSSTGGSYEQYF. The CDR3 DNA reads TGTGCCAGCAGCTCCACAGGGGGCAGCTACGAGCAGTACTTC.

This chain uses TRBV6-5 with TRBJ1-4; 7 bases agree with TRBD1. CDR1 MNHEY and CDR2 SVGAGI come from the germline V gene. Unmatched junction bases numbered 3, after V lost 8 bases and J lost 3 bases. CDR3 length: 13 residues. CDR3 sequence (DNA): TGTGCCAGCGGTGACAGGGCTAATGAAAAACTGTTTTTT. It specifies CASGDRANEKLFF.

The V and J genes are TRBV2 and TRBJ2-6, with 9 bases identical to TRBD1. Germline V gene lookup returns CDR1 SNHLY and CDR2 FYNNEI. The CDR3 totals 16 residues. J lost 4 bases, V lost 8 bases, and 9 bases had no gene match. CDR3 sequence (DNA): TGTGCCAGCGGGGGGACAGGGAAGAGAGGGGCCAACGTCCTGACTTTC. It yields the protein CASGGTGKRGANVLTF. Together with reference TRBV2 and TRBJ2-6, the CDR3 gives the full variable domain: EPEVTQTPSHQVTQMGQEVILRCVPISNHLYFYWYRQILGQKVEFLVSFYNNEISEKSEIFDDQFSVERPDGSNFTLKIRSTKLEDSAMYFCASGGTGKRGANVLTFGAGSRLTVL.

The J gene is TRBJ1-5, the V gene TRBV19; the D is unclear. The V end was cut by 6 bases, the J end by 5 bases, with 11 bases between. CDR1 is LNHDA and CDR2 is SQIVND in the germline V gene (reference sequence). This CDR3 is 13 amino acids long. CDR3 bases: TGTGCCAGTAGAAGGACGGACTATCAGCCCCAGCATTTT. It specifies CASRRTDYQPQHF.

The V call is TRBV28, the J call TRBJ2-7; possible D gene TRBD2, 5 bases. The V gene lost 2 bases and the J gene lost 4 bases, with 15 bases spanning the gap. Germline CDR1 is MDHEN and CDR2 is SYDVKM. This CDR3 contains 15 residues. As DNA, the CDR3 is TGTGCCAGCAGTTTAGCCGGGATCAACTCTTACGAGCAGTACTTC. Its translation is CASSLAGINSYEQYF.

This chain joins TRBV2 and TRBJ1-2; D is ambiguous. The germline CDR1 and CDR2 sequences are SNHLY and FYNNEI. Trimming pared 4 bases from V and 4 bases from J, leaving 10 bases between. The CDR3 has 13 amino acids. The CDR3 loop is CASSVRAGYGYTF. The DNA of the CDR3 is TGTGCCAGCAGTGTACGGGCAGGCTATGGCTACACCTTC. The complete variable domain, with remaining parts taken from reference TRBV2 and TRBJ1-2, reads EPEVTQTPSHQVTQMGQEVILRCVPISNHLYFYWYRQILGQKVEFLVSFYNNEISEKSEIFDDQFSVERPDGSNFTLKIRSTKLEDSAMYFCASSVRAGYGYTFGSGTRLTVV.

This clone showed up just a few times. The chain joins TRBV6-4 to TRBJ1-1; 8 bases match TRBD1. J was trimmed by 0 bases and V by 4 bases; bases with no gene match: 13. The germline V gene encodes CDR1 MRHNA and CDR2 SNTAGT. CDR3 length: 18 residues. The CDR3 region has the DNA TGTGCCAGCAGTGGTCCAAGGAGACAGGGGCCCGTGAACACTGAAGCTTTCTTT. Translating gives CASSGPRRQGPVNTEAFF.

The gene calls are TRBV28 and TRBJ1-2; tentative D call: TRBD1 (6 bases). Looked up from germline, CDR1 is MDHEN and CDR2 is SYDVKM. V lost 5 bases to trimming and J lost 8 bases, with 18 bases between them. The CDR3 extends over 14 amino acids. The CDR3 DNA sequence: TGTGCCAGCAGTGGGGGCTCGACAGGTCAAGGCTACACCTTC. This gives the protein CASSGGSTGQGYTF.

The V call is TRBV7-3, the J call TRBJ2-1, with D possibly being TRBD2 (6 bases). The V gene's germline CDR1 is SGHTA and CDR2 FQGTGA. V was shortened by 5 bases and J by 9 bases, with 11 bases between the two germline ends. The CDR3 sequence is 12 residues long. CDR3 in amino acids: CASSRDSGEQFF. Written as DNA, the CDR3 is TGTGCCAGCAGCCGGGACTCCGGTGAGCAGTTCTTC.

This clone was seen more than once but under ten times. This rearrangement joins TRBV18 to TRBJ1-1; 9 nucleotides align to TRBD1. Germline V lookup: CDR1 KGHSH, CDR2 LQKENI. This CDR3 contains 13 residues. J lost 7 bases, V lost 3 bases, and 3 bases had no gene match. The CDR3 is CASSPGQGSEAFF. The CDR3 region has the DNA TGTGCCAGCTCACCGGGACAGGGAAGTGAAGCTTTCTTT.

The chain has TRBV27 and TRBJ1-4; D unclear. The CDR3 covers 12 residues. CDR1 is MNHEY and CDR2 is SMNVEV in the germline V gene (reference sequence). V was shortened by 4 bases and J by 0 bases, with 0 bases between the two germline ends. The CDR3 spells CASSSTNEKLFF. CDR3 bases: TGTGCCAGCAGTTCAACTAATGAAAAACTGTTTTTT.

Turning to this clone: One end of the junction fails to match germline, which may point to a read error. This rearrangement joins TRBV7-9 to TRBJ2-3; 8 bases are a match to TRBD1. The CDR3 is made up of 15 amino acids. CDR1 is SEHNR and CDR2 is FQNEAQ in the germline V gene (reference sequence). CDR3 sequence: CAGSSDRGWTDTQYF. The CDR3 DNA reads TGTGCCGGCAGCTCAGACAGGGGTTGGACAGATACGCAGTATTTT.

The chain joins TRBV7-2 to TRBJ2-2; the D gene is possibly TRBD2 (5 bases). The CDR3 has 14 residues. Between the trimmed V and J ends, which lost 5 bases and 3 bases, there was a span of 10 bases. From germline, CDR1 is SGHTA and CDR2 FQGNSA. Here the CDR3 DNA reads TGTGCCAGCAGCCCCACTAGGGACACCGGGGAGCTGTTTTTT. It specifies CASSPTRDTGELFF.

The chain couples TRBV5-6 to TRBJ1-1; D is perhaps TRBD1 (5 bases). The CDR3 extends over 17 amino acids. From germline, CDR1 is SGHDT and CDR2 YYEEEE. V gave up 0 bases and J gave up 1 base, with 16 bases separating them. The CDR3: CASSLAENGGGNTEAFF. In nucleotides, the CDR3 is TGTGCCAGCAGCTTGGCCGAGAACGGGGGTGGGAACACTGAAGCTTTCTTT.

This clone was observed a single time. The rearrangement uses TRBV6-5 and TRBJ1-5; 7 bases align to TRBD1. With V trimmed by 2 bases and J by 5 bases, 6 bases remained unmatched. This CDR3 has 15 residues. In germline, CDR1 is MNHEY, CDR2 SVGAGI. CDR3 loop: CASSYTTGADQPQHF. CDR3 in DNA: TGTGCCAGCAGTTACACCACAGGGGCGGATCAGCCCCAGCATTTT.

The CDR3 DNA sequence: TGCGCCAGCAGCTTAGGGACTAGCGTTGGAGAGACCCAGTACTTC. It yields the protein CASSLGTSVGETQYF. The V call is TRBV5-1, the J call TRBJ2-5; TRBD2 agrees at 10 bases. CDR1 is SGHRS and CDR2 is YFSETQ in the germline V gene. This CDR3 region has 15 residues. V dropped 2 bases and J dropped 4; count of bases not matched to a gene: 5.

This clone has just a few counts. The chain joins TRBV9 to TRBJ2-1, with D possibly being TRBD1 or TRBD2 (6 bases each). Germline loops: CDR1 SGDLS, CDR2 YYNGEE. Trimming left V 1 base short and J 8 bases short, with 13 bases between. This CDR3 spans 14 amino acids. CDR3 protein: CASSVRYGGDEQFF. The CDR3 DNA reads as TGTGCCAGCAGCGTACGTTACGGGGGCGATGAGCAGTTCTTC.

The rearrangement joins TRBV5-1 to TRBJ1-4, with D possibly TRBD1 on 5 matching bases. Trimming pared 6 bases from V and 2 bases from J, leaving 14 bases between. The CDR3 is made up of 15 amino acids. From germline, CDR1 is SGHRS and CDR2 YFSETQ. The CDR3 loop reads CASTFSGRTNEKLFF. The CDR3 DNA follows: TGCGCCAGCACCTTTTCGGGGCGCACTAATGAAAAACTGTTTTTT.

The J gene is TRBJ1-4, the V gene TRBV9; 8 nucleotides match TRBD1. The CDR3 has 14 amino acids. Germline V gene sequence: CDR1 SGDLS, CDR2 YYNGEE. V shed 4 bases and J 6 bases; nucleotides not matched to a gene: 5. In nucleotides, the CDR3 is TGTGCCAGCAGCAACGACAGGGGCCATGAAAAACTGTTTTTT. Protein product: CASSNDRGHEKLFF.

The gene calls are TRBV19 and TRBJ1-5; D is possibly TRBD1 (5 bases). V lost 4 bases and J lost 1, with 11 bases in between. This CDR3 spans 15 amino acids. Per the germline V gene, CDR1 is LNHDA and CDR2 is SQIVND (reference sequence). The chain's CDR3 is CASSSRWGSNQPQHF. CDR3 coding DNA: TGTGCCAGTAGTAGCAGGTGGGGCAGCAATCAGCCCCAGCATTTT.

The rearrangement links TRBV18 to TRBJ2-3, with D tentatively TRBD1 (6 bases). The CDR3 runs to 15 residues. The V gene's germline CDR1 is KGHSH and CDR2 LQKENI. With 1 base removed from V and 2 bases from J, the gap between germline ends came to 10 bases. DNA for the CDR3: TGTGCCAGCTCACCACAAGGACAGCTCACAGATACGCAGTATTTT. It is translated as CASSPQGQLTDTQYF.

This clone was seen only a few times. As DNA, the CDR3 is TGTGCCAGCAGCAACGGACTAGCGGTCAATGAGCAGTTCTTC. Translated, it gives CASSNGLAVNEQFF. The gene calls are TRBV5-4 and TRBJ2-1; 10 nucleotides line up with TRBD2. CDR1 is SGHNT, CDR2 YYREEE, per germline (reference sequence). With V trimmed by 4 bases and J by 6 bases, 4 bases remained unmatched. The CDR3 totals 14 residues.

This rearrangement joins TRBV7-9 to TRBJ1-3; D unresolved. Trimming cost V 4 bases and J 0 bases, with 4 bases left between them. CDR1 is SEHNR, CDR2 FQNEAQ, per germline (reference sequence). The CDR3 runs to 13 residues. CDR3 nucleotide sequence: TGTGCCAGCAGCTCGTACTCTGGAAACACCATATATTTT. Amino acids: CASSSYSGNTIYF.

V gene TRBV5-6 combines with J gene TRBJ1-1, with D perhaps matching TRBD1 (5 bases). Trimming shortened V by 3 bases and J by 7 bases, and 13 bases separated the two germline ends. Germline assignment: CDR1 SGHDT and CDR2 YYEEEE. The CDR3 sequence is 13 residues long. For the CDR3, the DNA is TGTGCCAGCAGCTCAAGCCCAGGGCTTGAAGCTTTCTTT. This gives the protein CASSSSPGLEAFF.

The chain is built from TRBV10-3 and TRBJ1-5; 7 nucleotides match TRBD1. The V and J ends lost 3 bases and 6 bases, in that order; junction bases with no gene match: 8. Per germline, CDR1 ENHRY and CDR2 SYGVKD. The length of the CDR3 is 15 residues. CDR3 region: CAISDQGGWGQPQHF. The CDR3 bases are TGTGCCATCAGTGATCAGGGGGGTTGGGGTCAGCCCCAGCATTTT.

This clone was seen only a few times. CDR3 region: CAISEPRTSGRWWWAETQYF. CDR3 nucleotides: TGTGCCATCAGTGAGCCAAGGACTAGCGGGAGGTGGTGGTGGGCCGAGACCCAGTACTTC. This sequence joins TRBV10-3 and TRBJ2-5; the match to TRBD2 covers 14 bases. Per the germline V gene, CDR1 is ENHRY and CDR2 is SYGVKD. The junction had 16 bases not matched to a gene; V was cut back by 2 bases and J by 5 bases. The CDR3 is 20 residues long.

Only a few counts were recorded for this clone. V usage is TRBV7-3 and J usage is TRBJ2-2; weak D call: TRBD1 (6 bases). Germline V CDR1 and CDR2: SGHTA, FQGTGA. Trimming stripped 3 bases from V and 7 bases from J, with 21 bases between. The CDR3 sequence is 17 residues long. CDR3 nucleotides: TGTGCCAGCAGCTTGAGATGGACGGGACAAGAAGTCGGGGAGCTGTTTTTT. It is translated as CASSLRWTGQEVGELFF.

V is TRBV5-4 and J is TRBJ1-1, with a tentative D call TRBD1 (6 bases). This CDR3 contains 13 residues. Looked up from germline, CDR1 is SGHNT and CDR2 is YYREEE (reference sequence). The V end lost 2 bases, the J end lost 6 bases, and 11 bases lay between the germline ends. CDR3 in DNA: TGTGCCAGCAGCTTTCAGGGGTGGGCTGAAGCTTTCTTT. Amino acids: CASSFQGWAEAFF.